Each of the 28 T cell receptor beta chains below was sequenced from the same sample in a study of T cells in Graves' hyperthyroidism and ophthalmopathy. Amplification of TCR beta CDR3 regions used RNA as the template. First-round RT-PCR with HTBI primers amplified the TCR CDR3 region. Each CDR3 protein is one row after TCRdb ran MiXCR on the multiplex PCR reads. The data contain roughly 250,000 distinct CDR3 sequences, around 22% of them singletons. The sequencing input was blood. All receptors derive from a man aged 25-40 years with Graves' ophthalmopathy.

This clonotype has a single count. The genes are TRBV18 and TRBJ1-3; no reliable D call. Per the germline V gene, CDR1 is KGHSH and CDR2 is LQKENI. The CDR3 consists of 15 residues. Trimming cost V 2 bases and J 0 bases, with 8 bases left between them. The DNA for the CDR3 is TGTGCCAGCTCACCATTTCCGAACTCTGGAAACACCATATATTTT. This encodes CASSPFPNSGNTIYF.

A few counts support this clonotype. J is TRBJ2-1 and V is TRBV10-3; the D gene could be TRBD1 or TRBD2 (5 bases each). V was trimmed by 6 bases and J by 5 bases, leaving 14 bases between them. Germline-derived CDR1 and CDR2 are ENHRY and SYGVKD. CDR3 length equals 14 residues. CDR3: CAIRRRDADNEQFF. The CDR3 DNA reads TGTGCCATCAGACGCCGGGACGCCGACAATGAGCAGTTCTTC.

Only a few counts were recorded for this clonotype. The V gene is TRBV6-1, the J gene TRBJ1-2; D is possibly TRBD1 (5 bases). V gave up 9 bases and J gave up 3 bases, with 11 bases separating them. This CDR3 contains 12 residues. From germline, CDR1 is MNHNS and CDR2 SASEGT. The CDR3 sequence: CARGERDYGYTF. In DNA form, the CDR3 reads TGTGCCAGGGGGGAGAGAGACTATGGCTACACCTTC.

This chain uses TRBV6-1 with TRBJ1-6; 7 bases align to TRBD1. With V trimmed by 4 bases and J by 13 bases, 13 bases remained unmatched. The CDR3 sequence is 15 residues long. CDR1 is MNHNS and CDR2 is SASEGT in the germline V gene. In DNA form, the CDR3 reads TGTGCCAGCAGTGCGAGGACAGGAGAACGCTCCCCCCTCCACTTT. This gives the protein CASSARTGERSPLHF.

This chain connects TRBV30 to TRBJ2-1; TRBD1 matches 11 bases. CDR3 length: 19 residues. The junction had 15 bases not matched to a gene; V was cut back by 2 bases and J by 3 bases. Germline assignment: CDR1 GTSNPN and CDR2 SVGIG (reference sequence). The CDR3 DNA is TGTGCCTGGAGTTCACGGGACAGGGGGATTCTGCGGGGCTACAATGAGCAGTTCTTC. Translated, it gives CAWSSRDRGILRGYNEQFF.

This clonotype was found many times. The chain links TRBV5-5 to TRBJ1-1; D is ambiguous. V was pared by 1 base and J by 0 bases, with 7 bases between. CDR1 SGHKS and CDR2 YYEKEE come from the germline V gene (reference sequence). The length of the CDR3 is 14 residues. The CDR3 DNA reads TGTGCCAGCAGCTTGTTGACTTTGAACACTGAAGCTTTCTTT. Protein product: CASSLLTLNTEAFF.

About this clonotype: The junction departs from the called germline gene at one end, perhaps through a read error. This chain uses TRBV9 with TRBJ2-1, with 12 bases matching TRBD1. Per the germline V gene, CDR1 is SGDLS and CDR2 is YYNGEE. CDR3 length: 14 amino acids. The CDR3 bases are TGTGCCAGCAGCACGGGGACAGGGGGCGTTGAGCAGTCCTTC. Encoded protein: CASSTGTGGVEQSF.

The chain carries TRBV6-2 or TRBV6-3 and TRBJ1-2; D unclear. Trimming took 5 bases from V and 4 from J, leaving 14 bases between them. The CDR3 extends over 14 amino acids. CDR1 is MNHEY and CDR2 is SVGEGT in the germline V gene. The CDR3 is CASSNEAAFYGYTF. In nucleotides, the CDR3 is TGTGCCAGCAGTAATGAAGCTGCATTCTATGGCTACACCTTC.

The chain uses TRBV7-3 and TRBJ2-5; 8 bases are shared with TRBD1. CDR1 is SGHTA, CDR2 FQGTGA, per germline. The CDR3 is 13 residues long. J lost 9 bases, V lost 4 bases, and 7 bases had no gene match. The CDR3 loop is CASSSDRESPQYF. Written as DNA, the CDR3 is TGTGCCAGCAGCTCGGACAGGGAGAGCCCCCAGTACTTC. The variable domain in full, with the rest retrieved from reference TRBV7-3 and TRBJ2-5, is GAGVSQTPSNKVTEKGKYVELRCDPISGHTALYWYRQSLGQGPEFLIYFQGTGAADDSGLPNDRFFAVRPEGSVSTLKIQRTERGDSAVYLCASSSDRESPQYFGPGTRLLVL.

Many counts were recorded for this clonotype. The chain has TRBV28 and TRBJ2-1; TRBD2 matches at 9 bases. CDR1 MDHEN and CDR2 SYDVKM come from the germline V gene. The J segment lost 8 bases and the V segment lost 2 bases, leaving 7 bases of the junction unmatched. The CDR3 has 15 amino acids. The CDR3 nucleotides are TGTGCCAGCAGTTTAGGTCTAGCGGGGCGGGATGAGCAGTTCTTC. Translated, it gives CASSLGLAGRDEQFF.

This clonotype was detected only a few times. This sequence joins TRBV6-1 and TRBJ2-2, with 10 bases identical to TRBD1. Germline values: CDR1 MNHNS, CDR2 SASEGT. Germline trimming cut 9 bases from V and 5 bases from J; bases unmatched to any gene: 6. There are 14 residues in the CDR3. The CDR3 reads CASPGQGRTGELFF. CDR3 bases: TGTGCCAGTCCGGGACAGGGGAGAACCGGGGAGCTGTTTTTT.

The V call is TRBV20-1, the J call TRBJ2-2, with 11 positions matching TRBD2. V shed 4 bases, J shed 4 bases, and the junction held 8 bases outside the gene matches. The CDR3 has 16 amino acids. The V gene's germline CDR1 is DFQATT and CDR2 SNEGSKA (reference sequence). The CDR3 nucleotides read TGCAGTGCTACCCATAGCGGGAGGGTGGGCACCGGGGAGCTGTTTTTT. Protein sequence: CSATHSGRVGTGELFF.

J is TRBJ2-5 and V is TRBV7-2; weak D call: TRBD2 (6 bases). CDR1 is SGHTA and CDR2 is FQGNSA in the germline V gene. Trimming shortened V by 4 bases and J by 5 bases, and 14 bases separated the two germline ends. CDR3 length equals 14 residues. The CDR3 coding sequence is TGTGCCAGCAGCTGGTGGGGGGAGCGCGAGACCCAGTACTTC. Amino acids: CASSWWGERETQYF.

This clonotype was seen a few times. V usage is TRBV19 and J usage is TRBJ1-5; D not resolved. From germline, CDR1 is LNHDA and CDR2 SQIVND (reference sequence). This CDR3 has 18 amino acids. The V gene lost 5 bases and the J gene lost 2 bases, with 22 bases spanning the gap. As DNA, the CDR3 is TGTGCCAGTAGTTTACGATTATTCTCCGATGCGGGCAATCAGCCCCAGCATTTT. Its protein is CASSLRLFSDAGNQPQHF. Together with reference TRBV19 and TRBJ1-5, the CDR3 gives the full variable domain: DGGITQSPKYLFRKEGQNVTLSCEQNLNHDAMYWYRQDPGQGLRLIYYSQIVNDFQKGDIAEGYSVSREKKESFPLTVTSAQKNPTAFYLCASSLRLFSDAGNQPQHFGDGTRLSIL.

This clonotype has only a few counts. The chain employs TRBV3-1 and TRBJ2-7, with D possibly being TRBD1 (6 bases). CDR3 length: 13 amino acids. In germline, CDR1 is LGHDT, CDR2 YNNKEL (reference sequence). V was cut by 6 bases and J by 2 bases, with 11 bases left in between. CDR3 sequence reads: CASSQQGPYEQYF. CDR3 coding DNA: TGTGCCAGCAGTCAACAGGGACCCTACGAGCAGTACTTC.

On this clonotype: This clone may be a read error of a much larger clone one base away. This chain uses TRBV11-3 with TRBJ1-1; TRBD1 might be the D (5 bases). Germline V gives CDR1 SGHNT, CDR2 YENEEA. The CDR3 is 14 amino acids. The CDR3 bases are TGTGCCAGCAGCTTAGGGGGGGAGAACACTGAAGCTTCCTTT. Translating it yields CASSLGGENTEASF.

This clonotype was counted only a few times. The CDR3 DNA is TGCAGTGCGACGGGTCAGGGGGCCGAGGTGCAGTATTTT. It encodes CSATGQGAEVQYF. V usage is TRBV20-1 and J usage is TRBJ2-3, with 8 bases that match TRBD1. Germline lookup yields CDR1 DFQATT and CDR2 SNEGSKA (reference sequence). J was trimmed by 11 bases and V by 6 bases; bases with no gene match: 13. The CDR3 has 13 residues.

This clonotype was found many times. The rearrangement links TRBV2 to TRBJ1-1; D remains ambiguous. Trimming shortened V by 5 bases and J by 2 bases, and 9 bases separated the two germline ends. This CDR3 has 13 residues. Germline loops: CDR1 SNHLY, CDR2 FYNNEI. The DNA of the CDR3 is TGTGCCAGCAGTACCCATTCTAACACTGAAGCTTTCTTT. It specifies CASSTHSNTEAFF.

This clonotype was seen at least ten times. The J gene is TRBJ2-3, the V gene TRBV18; D is possibly TRBD1 (6 bases). The CDR3 is made up of 16 amino acids. The germline V and J ends were trimmed by 3 bases and 5 bases, with 18 bases remaining between them. Germline CDR1 KGHSH, CDR2 LQKENI. CDR3 DNA: TGTGCCAGCTCACCGAGGGACACCCAACTGAGAGATACGCAGTATTTT. It specifies CASSPRDTQLRDTQYF.

This rearrangement joins TRBV7-9 to TRBJ2-7; D possibly corresponds to TRBD1 (5 bases). Trimming cost V 2 bases and J 4 bases, with 9 bases left between them. Germline V gene lookup returns CDR1 SEHNR and CDR2 FQNEAQ (reference sequence). The CDR3 has 13 residues. The CDR3: CASSLSQAYEQYF. In nucleotides, the CDR3 is TGTGCCAGCAGCTTATCACAGGCATACGAGCAGTACTTC.

The V and J genes are TRBV20-1 and TRBJ2-1; D is perhaps TRBD2 (6 bases). Germline values: CDR1 DFQATT, CDR2 SNEGSKA (reference sequence). The CDR3 spans 13 residues. Trimming removed 2 bases from V and 10 bases from J, with 15 bases in between. CDR3 bases: TGCAGTGCTAGATTGGGGGGTCTAGAAGAGCAGTTCTTC. It specifies CSARLGGLEEQFF.

This clonotype was counted many times. The rearrangement joins TRBV20-1 to TRBJ2-3; 9 bases fit TRBD2. Unmatched junction bases numbered 12, after V lost 5 bases and J lost 3 bases. The V gene's germline CDR1 is DFQATT and CDR2 SNEGSKA (reference sequence). There are 16 residues in the CDR3. CDR3 coding DNA: TGCAGTGCTGGAGGCCCGGGTAGCGGGAGAACAGATACGCAGTATTTT. It yields the protein CSAGGPGSGRTDTQYF.

This clonotype was recorded many times. The V gene is TRBV7-8, the J gene TRBJ2-2; no clear D. In germline, CDR1 is SGHVS, CDR2 FQNEAQ. Trimming took 7 bases from V and 4 from J, leaving 4 bases between them. There are 11 residues in the CDR3. Here the CDR3 DNA reads TGTGCCAGCACCCCCACCGGGGAGCTGTTTTTT. Translation: CASTPTGELFF.

The chain combines TRBV6-1 with TRBJ2-3; no clear D gene. Trimming stripped 10 bases from V and 5 bases from J, with 22 bases between. CDR3 length: 15 residues. Germline CDR1 and CDR2: MNHNS and SASEGT. In DNA form, the CDR3 reads TGTGCCACCGACCAGCTTAAAAGTAGAGGAGATACGCAGTATTTT. It yields the protein CATDQLKSRGDTQYF.

This rearrangement joins TRBV28 to TRBJ2-7, with 7 bases that match TRBD1. Germline assignment: CDR1 MDHEN and CDR2 SYDVKM. The CDR3 loop spans 14 amino acids. V shed 5 bases, J shed 3 bases, and the junction held 7 bases outside the gene matches. CDR3 loop: CASSPRTGNYEQYF. CDR3 coding DNA: TGTGCCAGCAGTCCGCGGACAGGAAACTACGAGCAGTACTTC.

As concerns this clonotype: The junction departs from germline at one end; a sequencing error may be responsible. This chain connects TRBV5-1 to TRBJ2-3, with D possibly TRBD1 on 5 matching bases. The CDR3 sequence is 11 residues long. CDR1 is SGHRS, CDR2 YFSETQ, per germline. The CDR3 nucleotides are TGTGCCCCCATGCCAGGGGATACGCAGTATTTT. Protein: CAPMPGDTQYF.

This chain joins TRBV7-3 and TRBJ2-1, with TRBD2 matching 12 bases. Germline CDR1 is SGHTA and CDR2 is FQGTGA. The V gene end was trimmed by 3 bases and the J gene end by 4 bases; junction bases not matched to a gene: 7. The CDR3 totals 17 residues. Here the CDR3 reads CASSLAGTSGLYNEQFF. CDR3 coding DNA: TGTGCCAGCAGCTTGGCAGGGACTAGCGGGTTATACAATGAGCAGTTCTTC.

This clonotype has a handful of counts. The chain employs TRBV28 and TRBJ2-7; D call uncertain. CDR1 MDHEN and CDR2 SYDVKM come from the germline V gene. V was cut by 7 bases and J by 0 bases, with 10 bases left in between. This CDR3 has 13 amino acids. The CDR3, as DNA: TGTGCCAGCAATGAACCGAACTCCTACGAGCAGTACTTC. Protein sequence: CASNEPNSYEQYF.